This T cell receptor beta chain was captured by sequencing in a study of CD8 T cells in ankylosing spondylitis. Study outcomes and limitations: Blood from ankylosing spondylitis patients appeared to carry a characteristic eight-variant TCR beta motif. Enrichment of disease-linked clones was reportedly significant in matched ankylosing spondylitis synovial fluid.

In TCRdb, the 5' RACE reads were re-called with MiXCR into one record per CDR3 protein. The sample lists about 700,000 distinct CDR3 sequences, around 20% occurring once. This clonotype was recorded a few times. Its antigen remains unknown. Trimming stripped 3 bases from V and 4 bases from J, with 15 bases between. This CDR3 has 14 amino acids. Germline-derived CDR1 and CDR2 are SQVTM and ANQGSEA. This sequence joins TRBV29-1 and TRBJ1-2; D is undetermined. This TCR derives from a male donor with ankylosing spondylitis. The sample was blood, either unsorted or a sorted T cell fraction (not recorded which). CDR3 sequence reads: CSVDRTDDLYGYTF. In DNA, the CDR3 is TGCAGCGTTGACCGGACGGATGACCTCTATGGCTACACCTTC.